This TCR beta chain derives from a study of monozygotic twins with inflammatory bowel disease. Added by template switching were UMIs that each held a 6-nucleotide sample barcode. TCRdb re-called the 5' RACE reads, yielding one record per CDR3 amino acid sequence without DNA. The sample holds about 140,000 distinct CDR3 sequences. Germline CDR1 and CDR2: MDHEN and SYDVKM. This CDR3 contains 16 residues. The sequencing sample was made of blood. This receptor was identified in a human donor with ulcerative colitis or Crohn's disease, or a healthy co-twin of an affected twin (not recorded which). This rearrangement joins TRBV28 to TRBJ2-1; lacking DNA, the TRBD1 call made by TCRdb goes unchecked. CDR3 in amino acids: CASSWDAIRSYNEQFF.